These 26 T cell receptor beta chains originate from one sample sequenced in a study of cytomegalovirus exposure and HLA in healthy donors. Profiling relied on immunoSEQ multiplex PCR, and the TCRdb table lists in-frame clones only, not all of them. The data show roughly 190,000 clones, roughly 83% seen once. Sequencing was performed on PBMCs. The receptors were sampled from a young woman in good health and CMV-seronegative.

This clone was counted between two and nine times. The CDR3 protein is CASSFSIYTGTGVYGYTF. In DNA form, the CDR3 reads TGTGCCAGCAGCTTCTCGATCTATACCGGGACAGGGGTCTATGGCTACACCTTC. This sequence joins TRBV7-2 and TRBJ1-2; 10 bases are shared with TRBD1. The CDR3 runs to 18 residues. V trimming: 3 bases; J trimming: 4 bases; junction bases outside the gene matches: 14. Germline V lookup: CDR1 SGHTA, CDR2 FQGNSA. Variable domain in full (rest from reference TRBV7-2 and TRBJ1-2): GAGVSQSPSNKVTEKGKDVELRCDPISGHTALYWYRQSLGQGLEFLIYFQGNSAPDKSGLPSDRFSAERTGGSVSTLTIQRTQQEDSAVYLCASSFSIYTGTGVYGYTFGSGTRLTVV.

The rearrangement uses TRBV18 and TRBJ2-7, with 7 bases that match TRBD1. V lost 4 bases to trimming and J lost 7 bases; unmatched junction nucleotides: 13. The CDR3 length is 15 residues. The germline gives CDR1 KGHSH, CDR2 LQKENI. The CDR3 DNA is TGTGCCAGCTCACTCAAGGGCAGGGGGAGTGGGGAGCAGTACTTC. This encodes CASSLKGRGSGEQYF.

V and J are TRBV11-2 and TRBJ2-5, with TRBD2 as a possible D gene (5 bases). From germline, CDR1 is SGHAT and CDR2 FQNNGV. The CDR3 covers 15 residues. Trimming pared 5 bases from V and 1 base from J, leaving 14 bases between. DNA for the CDR3: TGTGCCAGCAGCCATTACGAGGGTGCCCAAGAGACCCAGTACTTC. Translation gives CASSHYEGAQETQYF.

This chain uses TRBV5-6 with TRBJ1-5; 8 bases align to TRBD1. Germline V lookup: CDR1 SGHDT, CDR2 YYEEEE. J gave up 1 base and V 3 bases, and 3 bases lay outside the gene matches. The CDR3 consists of 15 residues. CDR3 bases: TGTGCCAGCAGCTCGGGACAGGCCAGCAATCAGCCCCAGCATTTT. It encodes CASSSGQASNQPQHF.

The J gene is TRBJ2-7, the V gene TRBV21-1; no check of the table's D call, TRBD2, against the DNA was made. TRBV21-1 is marked as a pseudogene. The CDR3 runs to 18 residues. The CDR3 nucleotides are TGTGCCAGCGAAAGGGCGGGGGGCCTAATTTCCGATTCCTACGAGCAGTACTTC. It yields the protein CASERAGGLISDSYEQYF.

This chain links TRBV5-1 with TRBJ2-7, with D tentatively TRBD2 (5 bases). CDR1 SGHRS and CDR2 YFSETQ come from the germline V gene. CDR3 size: 16 residues. V lost 4 bases to trimming and J lost 0 bases, with 17 bases between them. The CDR3 sequence is CASSPSGQRTSYEQYF. CDR3 nucleotide sequence: TGCGCCAGCAGCCCATCCGGGCAGCGGACCTCCTACGAGCAGTACTTC.

The chain combines TRBV9 with TRBJ2-7; the match to TRBD1 covers 9 bases. This CDR3 is built from 15 residues. Germline CDR1 is SGDLS and CDR2 is YYNGEE. Trimming took 3 bases from V and 5 from J; bases not matched to a gene: 9. The CDR3 sequence is CASSETGTGYDEQYF. The CDR3 coding sequence is TGTGCCAGCAGCGAGACCGGGACAGGGTACGACGAGCAGTACTTC.

The chain has TRBV7-6 and TRBJ2-1, with 10 positions matching TRBD1. CDR3 size: 18 residues. From germline, CDR1 is SGHVS and CDR2 FNYEAQ. With 8 bases clipped from V and 0 bases from J, the junction kept 13 bases outside the gene matches. In nucleotides, the CDR3 is TGTGCCAGCCACGGGGACAGGGGTCGCTCAGTCTCCTACAATGAGCAGTTCTTC. Protein sequence: CASHGDRGRSVSYNEQFF.

This clone has just one count. The chain is built from TRBV5-1 and TRBJ1-1; D is undetermined. The germline V gene has CDR1 SGHRS and CDR2 YFSETQ. V was clipped by 5 bases and J by 1 base, with 12 bases between them. The CDR3 runs 14 residues. The CDR3 is CASRLQSGNTEAFF. The DNA of the CDR3 is TGCGCCAGCAGGTTGCAATCGGGGAACACTGAAGCTTTCTTT.

CDR3 sequence: CASSPRQGKKAGELFF. CDR3 sequence (DNA): TGTGCCAGCAGCCCAAGACAGGGAAAGAAAGCCGGGGAGCTGTTTTTT. The genes are TRBV5-4 and TRBJ2-2; 7 nucleotides agree with TRBD1. The germline V gene has CDR1 SGHNT and CDR2 YYREEE (reference sequence). The CDR3 sequence is 16 residues long. Trimming took 4 bases from V and 6 from J; bases not matched to a gene: 12.

The genes are TRBV6-5 and TRBJ1-4; 8 nucleotides agree with TRBD1. The CDR3 is made up of 15 amino acids. Germline lookup yields CDR1 MNHEY and CDR2 SVGAGI. V was pared by 6 bases and J by 3 bases, with 6 bases of the junction left unmatched. The CDR3 region is CASSLTGVPNEKLFF. The CDR3 DNA reads TGTGCCAGCAGCCTGACAGGGGTACCTAATGAAAAACTGTTTTTT.

V gene TRBV7-9 combines with J gene TRBJ2-1; 11 bases line up with TRBD2. This CDR3 spans 16 amino acids. J gave up 3 bases and V 5 bases, and 6 bases lay outside the gene matches. Germline assignment: CDR1 SEHNR and CDR2 FQNEAQ (reference sequence). The CDR3 bases are TGTGCCAGCAGCCGAATAGCGGGGGGGCACTACAATGAGCAGTTCTTC. Protein: CASSRIAGGHYNEQFF.

This rearrangement joins TRBV2 to TRBJ2-5; no reliable D call. Germline loops: CDR1 SNHLY, CDR2 FYNNEI. The CDR3 loop spans 12 amino acids. V gave up 5 bases and J gave up 0 bases, with 4 bases separating them. The CDR3 region has the DNA TGTGCCAGCAGTACAGACCAAGAGACCCAGTACTTC. Its translation: CASSTDQETQYF.

The chain employs TRBV2 and TRBJ2-1, with 10 bases fitting TRBD2. Per germline, CDR1 SNHLY and CDR2 FYNNEI. Losses at the gene ends were 7 bases for V and 7 bases for J; bases not matched to a gene: 10. The CDR3 runs to 15 residues. The CDR3 DNA reads as TGTGCCAGCACCCGCCTAGCGGGAGATGGTAATGAGCAGTTCTTC. Its protein product is CASTRLAGDGNEQFF. The whole variable domain, filled in from reference TRBV2 and TRBJ2-1, reads EPEVTQTPSHQVTQMGQEVILRCVPISNHLYFYWYRQILGQKVEFLVSFYNNEISEKSEIFDDQFSVERPDGSNFTLKIRSTKLEDSAMYFCASTRLAGDGNEQFFGPGTRLTVL.

Written as DNA, the CDR3 is TGTGCCAGCTCACCTAACAGTGATCCAATCGGCCCCGGATTGTTTGGCTACACCTTC. Protein sequence: CASSPNSDPIGPGLFGYTF. This sequence joins TRBV18 and TRBJ1-2; D uncertain. The CDR3 length is 19 residues. V lost 3 bases and J 7 bases, leaving 30 bases between the germline ends. CDR1 and CDR2 from the germline V gene are KGHSH and LQKENI.

The V call is TRBV23-1, the J call TRBJ1-1; 7 bases match TRBD1. TRBV23-1 is reported as an ORF; its role is uncertain. V trimming: 1 base; J trimming: 5 bases; junction bases outside the gene matches: 7. The CDR3 spans 15 residues. The CDR3 sequence is CASSQWYRGKTEAFF. DNA of the CDR3: TGCGCCAGCAGTCAATGGTACAGGGGAAAGACTGAAGCTTTCTTT.

The CDR3 region has the DNA TGTGCCAGCAGTTTGCTCAGGGCTGGGGAGCTGTTTTTT. Its protein product is CASSLLRAGELFF. V gene TRBV27 combines with J gene TRBJ2-2; D might be TRBD1 (5 bases). Trimming removed 3 bases from V and 8 bases from J, with 10 bases in between. CDR1 and CDR2 from the germline V gene are MNHEY and SMNVEV (reference sequence). The CDR3 is 13 amino acids.

The J gene is TRBJ2-7, the V gene TRBV30; a weak D match, TRBD2 (6 bases). From germline, CDR1 is GTSNPN and CDR2 SVGIG (reference sequence). There are 16 residues in the CDR3. V was clipped by 3 bases and J by 2 bases, with 20 bases between them. The CDR3 region has the DNA TGTGCCTGGAGCTCCCGCTCCGGGACTGCCACCTACGAGCAGTACTTC. Its protein product is CAWSSRSGTATYEQYF.

The gene calls are TRBV5-1 and TRBJ1-2, with 9 bases that match TRBD1. J was trimmed by 4 bases and V by 3 bases; bases with no gene match: 10. The CDR3 runs to 16 residues. Per germline, CDR1 SGHRS and CDR2 YFSETQ. CDR3: CASSSLPMTGGYGYTF. In DNA, the CDR3 is TGCGCCAGCAGCTCTTTACCTATGACAGGGGGCTATGGCTACACCTTC. Using reference TRBV5-1 and TRBJ1-2 for the parts outside the CDR3, the full variable domain is KAGVTQTPRYLIKTRGQQVTLSCSPISGHRSVSWYQQTPGQGLQFLFEYFSETQRNKGNFPGRFSGRQFSNSRSEMNVSTLELGDSALYLCASSSLPMTGGYGYTFGSGTRLTVV.

The rearrangement uses TRBV11-2 and TRBJ1-1; tentative D call: TRBD1 (6 bases). The germline V and J ends were trimmed by 6 bases and 6 bases, with 20 bases remaining between them. CDR3 length: 15 residues. CDR1 and CDR2 (germline): SGHAT, FQNNGV. The DNA of the CDR3 is TGTGCCAGCAGAACAGAAACAGGGCTATGGTCTGAAGCTTTCTTT. Protein: CASRTETGLWSEAFF.

The chain uses TRBV19 and TRBJ2-4; TRBD1 agrees at 7 bases. Per germline, CDR1 LNHDA and CDR2 SQIVND (reference sequence). The CDR3 loop spans 17 amino acids. Germline trimming cut 5 bases from V and 2 bases from J; bases unmatched to any gene: 12. The CDR3 region is CASSVGPGTVPKNIQYF. In DNA, the CDR3 is TGTGCCAGTAGTGTTGGGCCCGGGACAGTACCCAAAAACATTCAGTACTTC. The variable domain in full, completed from reference TRBV19 and TRBJ2-4, reads DGGITQSPKYLFRKEGQNVTLSCEQNLNHDAMYWYRQDPGQGLRLIYYSQIVNDFQKGDIAEGYSVSREKKESFPLTVTSAQKNPTAFYLCASSVGPGTVPKNIQYFGAGTRLSVL.

This chain connects TRBV5-4 to TRBJ1-2; 8 nucleotides agree with TRBD1. CDR1 and CDR2 from the germline V gene are SGHNT and YYREEE (reference sequence). The length of the CDR3 is 17 residues. Unmatched junction bases numbered 9, after V lost 2 bases and J lost 0 bases. The CDR3 loop reads CASSFGTGIHTNYGYTF. CDR3 DNA sequence: TGTGCCAGCAGCTTTGGGACAGGCATACACACTAACTATGGCTACACCTTC.

This chain connects TRBV20-1 to TRBJ1-2; no firm D call. The germline gives CDR1 DFQATT, CDR2 SNEGSKA (reference sequence). Trimming removed 3 bases at V and 5 bases at J, with 7 bases between. The CDR3 is made up of 11 amino acids. The CDR3 is CSASGSYGYTF. The CDR3 DNA reads TGCAGTGCTAGTGGGAGTTATGGCTACACCTTC.

The table lists this clone with a count of one. The gene calls are TRBV7-9 and TRBJ1-1; D is ambiguous. The V and J ends lost 6 bases and 3 bases respectively, with 20 bases between them. The CDR3 runs 16 residues. Germline V CDR1 and CDR2: SEHNR, FQNEAQ (reference sequence). CDR3 protein: CASSDAASRGYTEAFF. CDR3 nucleotide sequence: TGTGCCAGCAGTGATGCAGCCTCCCGAGGGTACACTGAAGCTTTCTTT.

This sequence joins TRBV4-2 and TRBJ2-1; a possible D gene is TRBD1 (5 bases). The CDR3 has 14 residues. V shed 0 bases and J shed 4 bases, with 7 bases lying between them. Germline V gives CDR1 LGHNA, CDR2 YNFKEQ. CDR3 protein: CASSQEQVYNEQFF. The CDR3, as DNA: TGTGCCAGCAGCCAAGAACAGGTGTACAATGAGCAGTTCTTC.

The chain uses TRBV28 and TRBJ1-2, with D perhaps TRBD1 (5 bases). V dropped 8 bases and J dropped 7 bases, with 17 bases sitting between them. Germline CDR1 reads MDHEN; CDR2 reads SYDVKM. The CDR3 has 13 residues. CDR3 region: CASRPGGKRGYTF. DNA for the CDR3: TGTGCCAGCCGACCGGGGGGGAAGCGTGGCTACACCTTC.